Listed below are T cell receptor beta chains from one sample, sequenced in a study of blood T cell repertoires in COVID-19. Sequenced by immunoSEQ multiplex PCR; TCRdb stores in-frame clones only, minus some. Among some 50,000 clones listed, about three quarters were seen once. The sequenced material came from peripheral blood. The receptors stem from a human donor with active or convalescent COVID-19. The donor label of this sample is uncertain. Each CDR3 is given with its conserved first and last residue. A D gene is named only where the DNA matches it firmly. Only part of the rows carry a size: once, few, many, or a class if the clone is expanded.

CDR3aa: CASSNAGGPYNEQFF
CDR3nt: TGCGCCAGCAGCAATGCGGGAGGACCCTACAATGAGCAGTTCTTC
v_gene: TRBV5-1
d_gene: TRBD2
j_gene: TRBJ2-1
abundance: .

CDR3aa: CASSPRTGGGEKLFF
CDR3nt: TGTGCCAGCAGCCCCAGGACAGGGGGGGGTGAAAAACTGTTTTTT
v_gene: TRBV9
d_gene: TRBD1
j_gene: TRBJ1-4
abundance: once

CDR3aa: CSVEGTGRYEQYF
CDR3nt: TGCAGCGTTGAAGGTACAGGCCGCTACGAGCAGTACTTC
v_gene: TRBV29-1
d_gene: .
j_gene: TRBJ2-7
abundance: .

CDR3aa: CASRGDSSYNSPLHF
CDR3nt: TGTGCCAGCAGGGGCGATAGCTCCTATAATTCACCCCTCCACTTT
v_gene: TRBV3-1/TRBV3-2
d_gene: .
j_gene: TRBJ1-6
abundance: .

CDR3aa: CASSLGGLAGADTQYF
CDR3nt: TGCGCCAGCAGCTTGGGAGGACTAGCGGGAGCTGATACGCAGTATTTT
v_gene: TRBV5-1
d_gene: TRBD2
j_gene: TRBJ2-3
abundance: .

CDR3aa: CASSLAGGPETQYF
CDR3nt: TGTGCCAGCAGCTTAGCGGGAGGGCCAGAGACCCAGTACTTC
v_gene: TRBV5-4
d_gene: TRBD2
j_gene: TRBJ2-5
abundance: .

CDR3aa: CARRGIGVAGEREIYNEQFF
CDR3nt: TGCGCCAGGAGGGGAATAGGGGTAGCGGGAGAAAGGGAGATCTACAATGAGCAGTTCTTC
v_gene: TRBV5-1
d_gene: TRBD2
j_gene: TRBJ2-1
abundance: .

CDR3aa: CASSLDPGRAAAFF
CDR3nt: TGTGCCAGCAGCTTAGATCCGGGGAGGGCTGCAGCTTTCTTT
v_gene: TRBV11-2
d_gene: .
j_gene: TRBJ1-1
abundance: .

CDR3aa: CASEGLAGYEQFF
CDR3nt: TGTGCCAGTGAGGGACTAGCGGGCTATGAGCAGTTCTTC
v_gene: TRBV19
d_gene: TRBD2
j_gene: TRBJ2-1
abundance: few

CDR3aa: CASSQVLNEKLFF
CDR3nt: TGTGCCAGCAGCCAAGTCTTAAATGAAAAACTGTTTTTT
v_gene: TRBV4-2
d_gene: .
j_gene: TRBJ1-4
abundance: once